This record concerns one T cell receptor (beta chain) sequence. This clonotype turned up a few times. Its cognate antigen has yet to be identified. The sample holds no much larger clone one base away, and base qualities are not on file. The library was produced with 5' RACE. Sequencer: Illumina HiSeq 2000. Template switching added a universal primer binding site, and the final cDNA carried a unique molecular identifier that allowed TCR cDNA molecules to be counted accurately. Specific primers in the conserved constant-segment region were used to synthesize first-strand cDNA for the TCR alpha and beta chains. Each cDNA library was double barcoded, with a SMART-Mk sample barcode plus Illumina barcodes, to control for contamination. TruSeq adapter sequences and Illumina sample barcodes were added in two successive PCR steps. The Illumina HiSeq platform was used with custom primers to sequence TCR alpha and beta cDNA libraries. Per the source publication's procedure: MiGEC processed the raw reads to extract unique molecular identifiers, while MiXCR was used to determine the CDR3 positions. For each individual, recombination models were inferred using an EM algorithm with the repgenHMM and IGoR tools. The tcR package in R was used for shared clonotype analysis, with sharing normalized by the product of cloneset sizes. To study raw recombination free of thymic and clonal selection effects, out-of-frame nonproductive sequences were analyzed. TCRdb ran its own pipeline on the public reads, namely fastp trimming at Q25 and MiXCR clone calling, and kept in-frame beta chains. Rows are unified per CDR3 protein, each entry keeping the most common DNA and genes. TCRdb's processing, not the study's, gives the V and J calls here. The sample records about 660,000 distinct CDR3 sequences, 8% to 9% of which are singletons. The ten largest clones take up about 0.98% of the sample.

The CDR3, from cysteine to phenylalanine, totals 16 residues. This entry keeps only the CDR3 DNA: 48 bases, framed from base 1. The CDR1 and CDR2 encoded by the germline V gene (reference sequence) are SEHNR and FQNEAQ. Trimming removed 5 bases from V and 6 bases from J; the gene matches leave 6 bases unexplained. The sample belongs to a study of identical twins (TCRdb year 2016). For the study in its entirety: To test whether fetal clonotypes persist, this study deep-sequenced TCR alpha and beta repertoires from monozygotic twins, from unrelated adults of various ages, and from cord blood. To rule out contamination, replicate twin experiments were performed at different times with different library preparation protocols. The research as a whole found: Zero-insertion analyses could be partly confounded by invariant T cells such as MAIT and iNKT, though diverse VJ usage argued against such confounding for most clonotypes. Compared with coincidental sharing between unrelated individuals, an excess of low generation-probability sequences was observed among out-of-frame TCR alpha sequences shared between twins. In beta out-of-frame sequences, excess twin sharing was weaker, because having fewer shared sequences lowered the signal-to-noise ratio. Fewer insertions were carried by abundant cord blood beta clonotypes, a similar but weaker trend appeared in young adult naive repertoires, and no such trend appeared in memory repertoires. Out-of-frame TCR alpha sharing in monozygotic twins was systematically underestimated by recombination models, whereas sharing between unrelated individuals was in agreement with the recombination models. Because the same donors could not be followed over many years, the conclusions depended on cross-sectional statistical analysis.

Only healthy Caucasian donors were included. The twin cohort comprised three pairs of female monozygotic twins, all aged roughly 18 to 30 years. The RNA used for TCR libraries was isolated from peripheral blood mononuclear cells. These same data were also listed under a study on yellow fever vaccine responses in identical twins. The second study also describes: The T cell response to vaccination in identical twins was reported by the authors to appear partly convergent and partly personalized. The study precisely tracked vaccine-responding T cell clones in identical twins.

The sequence came from a woman aged 18-29 years in good health. The chain couples TRBV7-9 to TRBJ2-1, with 14 bases aligning to TRBD2. The sample taken for sequencing was PBMCs. The CDR3 corresponds to CASSLPGTSGSNEQFF. DNA sequence: TGTGCCAGCAGCCTACCCGGGACTAGCGGGAGCAATGAGCAGTTCTTC. The CDR3 plus the reference TRBV7-9 and TRBJ2-1 genes for the other parts give the full variable domain: DTGVSQNPRHKITKRGQNVTFRCDPISEHNRLYWYRQTLGQGPEFLTYFQNEAQLEKSRLLSDRFSAERPKGSFSTLEIQRTEQGDSAMYLCASSLPGTSGSNEQFFGPGTRLTVL.